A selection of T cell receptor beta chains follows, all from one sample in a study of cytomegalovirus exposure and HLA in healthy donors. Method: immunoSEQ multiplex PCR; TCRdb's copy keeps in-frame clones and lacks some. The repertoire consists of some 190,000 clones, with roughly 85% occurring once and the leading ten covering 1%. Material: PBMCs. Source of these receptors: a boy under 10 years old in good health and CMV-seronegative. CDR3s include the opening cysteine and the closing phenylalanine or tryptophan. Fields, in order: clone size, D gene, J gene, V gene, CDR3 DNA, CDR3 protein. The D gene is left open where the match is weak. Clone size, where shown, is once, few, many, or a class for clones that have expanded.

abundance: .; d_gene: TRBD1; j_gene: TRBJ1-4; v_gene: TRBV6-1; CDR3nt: TGTGCCAGCAGTCCCAACCGGGACAGGGATGAAAAACTGTTTTTT; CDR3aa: CASSPNRDRDEKLFF
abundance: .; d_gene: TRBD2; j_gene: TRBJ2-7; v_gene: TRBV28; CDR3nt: TGTGCCAGCAGAAGATCCATCCCGGGACTAGCTTTAAGCTCCTACGAGCAGTACTTC; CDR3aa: CASRRSIPGLALSSYEQYF
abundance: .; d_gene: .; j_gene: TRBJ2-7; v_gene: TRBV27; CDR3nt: TGTGCCAGCAGTTTTCGCGGGCCCTCCTACGAGCAGTACTTC; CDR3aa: CASSFRGPSYEQYF
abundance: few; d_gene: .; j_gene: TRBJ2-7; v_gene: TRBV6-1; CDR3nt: TGTGCCAGCAGTGAAGGAGTTGGAGCGGGCTCAATCTACGAGCAGTACTTC; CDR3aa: CASSEGVGAGSIYEQYF
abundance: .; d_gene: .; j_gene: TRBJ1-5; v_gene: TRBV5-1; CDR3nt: TGCGCCAGCAGCTTGCGTCCGGGGAGCAATCAGCCCCAGCATTTT; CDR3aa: CASSLRPGSNQPQHF
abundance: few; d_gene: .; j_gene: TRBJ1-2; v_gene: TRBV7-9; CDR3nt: TGTGCCAGCAGCCCCCCTGGAGGGAATGGCTACACCTTC; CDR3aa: CASSPPGGNGYTF
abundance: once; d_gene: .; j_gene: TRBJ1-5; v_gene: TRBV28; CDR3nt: TGTGCCAGCAGTTTATTCTTCGCCGGTGCCTCTAATCAGCCCCAGCATTTT; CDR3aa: CASSLFFAGASNQPQHF
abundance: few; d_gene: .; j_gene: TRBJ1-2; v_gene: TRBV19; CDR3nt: TGTGCCAGTAGCTCAGGGGTATTTTACTATGGCTACACCTTC; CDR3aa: CASSSGVFYYGYTF
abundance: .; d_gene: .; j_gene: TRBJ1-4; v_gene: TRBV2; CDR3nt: TGTGCCAGCTCGAGACAACGGAATGAAAAACTGTTTTTT; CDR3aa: CASSRQRNEKLFF
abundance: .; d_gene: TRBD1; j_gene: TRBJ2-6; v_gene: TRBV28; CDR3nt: TGTGCCAGCAGTTTACCGGGACAGGGGAAAGGGGCCAACGTCCTGACTTTC; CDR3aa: CASSLPGQGKGANVLTF
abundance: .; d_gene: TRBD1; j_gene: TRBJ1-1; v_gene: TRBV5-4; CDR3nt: TGTGCCAGCAGCTTACAGCTAACAGGGGTTTTCACTGAAGCTTTCTTT; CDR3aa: CASSLQLTGVFTEAFF
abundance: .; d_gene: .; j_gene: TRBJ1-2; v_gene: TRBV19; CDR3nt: TGTGCCAGACGTCCCGGGGGGGCTAACTATGGCTACACCTTC; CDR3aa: CARRPGGANYGYTF
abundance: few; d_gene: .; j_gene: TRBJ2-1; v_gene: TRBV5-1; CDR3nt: TGCGCCAGCAGCCCCGGGATTTTCGCCTACAATGAGCAGTTCTTC; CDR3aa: CASSPGIFAYNEQFF
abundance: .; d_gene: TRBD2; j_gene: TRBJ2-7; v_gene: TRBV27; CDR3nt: TGTGCCAGCAGTCCGGGACTAGCGGGAGTCTACGAGCAGTACTTC; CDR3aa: CASSPGLAGVYEQYF
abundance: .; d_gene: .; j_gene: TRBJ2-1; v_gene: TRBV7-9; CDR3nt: TGTGCCAGCAGCTTAGGATCGGGACTGGGGTACAATGAGCAGTTCTTC; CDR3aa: CASSLGSGLGYNEQFF
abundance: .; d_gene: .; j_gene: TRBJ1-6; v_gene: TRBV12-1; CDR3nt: TGTGCCAGCAGCCTCCCAGGAGGAATAGGTAATTCACCCCTCCACTTT; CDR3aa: CASSLPGGIGNSPLHF
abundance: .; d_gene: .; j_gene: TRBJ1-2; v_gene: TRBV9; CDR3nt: TGTGCCAGCAGCCCCAGCGGGGGAGCCCCTGTGATCGACTATGGCTACACCTTC; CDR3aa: CASSPSGGAPVIDYGYTF
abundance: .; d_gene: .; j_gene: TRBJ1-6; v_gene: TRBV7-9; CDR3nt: TGTGCCAGCAGCTTAATCCCCGAGAATTCACCCCTCCACTTT; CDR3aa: CASSLIPENSPLHF
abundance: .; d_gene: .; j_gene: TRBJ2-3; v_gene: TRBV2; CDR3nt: TGTGCCAGCAGACGGACTACAGATACGCAGTATTTT; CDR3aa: CASRRTTDTQYF
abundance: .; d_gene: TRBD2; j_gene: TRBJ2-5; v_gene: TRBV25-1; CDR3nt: TGTGCCAGCAGTAGGACTAGCGGGGGGGCTGAGACCCAGTACTTC; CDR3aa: CASSRTSGGAETQYF
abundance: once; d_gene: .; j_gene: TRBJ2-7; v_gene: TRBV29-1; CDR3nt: TGCAGCGTCGAAGCGGAGAGCTCCTACGAGCAGTACTTC; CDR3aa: CSVEAESSYEQYF
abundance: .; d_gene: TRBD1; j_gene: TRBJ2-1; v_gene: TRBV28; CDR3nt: TGTGCCAGCAGATTCGCCGGGACAGGTAACTACAATGAGCAGTTCTTC; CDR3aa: CASRFAGTGNYNEQFF
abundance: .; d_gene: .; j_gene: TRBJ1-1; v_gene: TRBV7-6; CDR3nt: TGTGCCAGCACCCTAGGGGGGAACACTGAAGCTTTCTTT; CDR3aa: CASTLGGNTEAFF
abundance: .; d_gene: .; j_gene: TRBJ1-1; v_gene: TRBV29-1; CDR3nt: TGCAGCGTTCCCCATTGGGGGCAGGACCCGAACACTGAAGCTTTCTTT; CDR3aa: CSVPHWGQDPNTEAFF
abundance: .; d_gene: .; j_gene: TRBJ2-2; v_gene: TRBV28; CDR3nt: TGTGCCAGCAGTTCCACTAAGAGGGGGGAGCTGTTTTTT; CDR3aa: CASSSTKRGELFF
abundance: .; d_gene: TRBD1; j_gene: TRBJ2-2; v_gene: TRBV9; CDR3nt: TGTGCCAGCAGCGCAAGACGAGGGACAGGGACCGGGGAGCTGTTTTTT; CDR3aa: CASSARRGTGTGELFF
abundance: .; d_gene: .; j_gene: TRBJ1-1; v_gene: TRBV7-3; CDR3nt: TGTGCCAGCAGCTTACGGGGGGACTCCTACGAAGCTTTCTTT; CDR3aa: CASSLRGDSYEAFF
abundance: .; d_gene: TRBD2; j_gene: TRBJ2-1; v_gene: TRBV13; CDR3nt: TGTGCCAGCACCCAAAGGACTAGCGCCGTTGATGAGCAGTTCTTC; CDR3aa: CASTQRTSAVDEQFF
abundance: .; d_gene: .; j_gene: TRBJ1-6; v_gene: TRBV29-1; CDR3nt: TGCTGTAACCCCCGGCGGGGAAACTATAATTCACCCCTCCACTTT; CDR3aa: CCNPRRGNYNSPLHF
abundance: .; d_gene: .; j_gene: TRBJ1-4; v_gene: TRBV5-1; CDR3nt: TGCGCCAGCAGTGAACAGGGAGTTGAAAAACTGTTTTTT; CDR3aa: CASSEQGVEKLFF
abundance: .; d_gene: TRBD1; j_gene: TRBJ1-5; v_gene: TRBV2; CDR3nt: TGTGCCAGCAGTTGGGACAGGGACCAGCCCCAGCATTTT; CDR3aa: CASSWDRDQPQHF
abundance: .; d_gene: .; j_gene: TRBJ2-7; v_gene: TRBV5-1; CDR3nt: TGCGCCAGCAGCTTCCCTCAGGAACCTTACGAGCAGTACTTC; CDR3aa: CASSFPQEPYEQYF
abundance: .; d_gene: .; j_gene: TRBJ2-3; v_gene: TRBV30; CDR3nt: TGTGCCTGGAGTGTAATTGAGACAGATACGCAGTATTTT; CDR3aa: CAWSVIETDTQYF
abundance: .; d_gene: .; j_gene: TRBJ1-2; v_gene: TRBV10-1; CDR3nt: TGCGCCAGCAGTGAGGGAGCCACCTCTGCCTCTGATGGCTACACCTTC; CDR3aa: CASSEGATSASDGYTF
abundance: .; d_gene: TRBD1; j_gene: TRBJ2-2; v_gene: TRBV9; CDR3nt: TGTGCCAGCAGCCGGGACAGGGGCGGCACCGGGGAGCTGTTTTTT; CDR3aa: CASSRDRGGTGELFF
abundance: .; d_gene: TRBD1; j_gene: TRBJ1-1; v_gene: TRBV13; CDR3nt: TGTGCCAGCAACTTATACAGGGGACTAGCCGGTACTGAAGCTTTCTTT; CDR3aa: CASNLYRGLAGTEAFF
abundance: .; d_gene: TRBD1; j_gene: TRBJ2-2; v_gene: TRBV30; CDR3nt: TGTGCCTGGAGTGTAAAGGGGGCACGAACCGGGGAGCTGTTTTTT; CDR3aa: CAWSVKGARTGELFF
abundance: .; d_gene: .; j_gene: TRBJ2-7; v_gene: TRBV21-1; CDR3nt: TGTGCCAGCACCCCTCAGATGTACGGGGGTAACGAGCAGTACTTC; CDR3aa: CASTPQMYGGNEQYF
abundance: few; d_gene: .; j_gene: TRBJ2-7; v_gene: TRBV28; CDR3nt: TGTGCCAGCAGTTTAATCAGGGGCGAGCAGTACTTC; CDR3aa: CASSLIRGEQYF
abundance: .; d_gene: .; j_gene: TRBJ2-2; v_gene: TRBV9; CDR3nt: TGTGCCAGCAGCGTAGAGGGGGCGAACACCGGGGAGCTGTTTTTT; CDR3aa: CASSVEGANTGELFF
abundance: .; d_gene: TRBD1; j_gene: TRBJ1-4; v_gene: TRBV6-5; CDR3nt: TGTGCCAGCAGTTATGGGACAGTTAATGAAAAGCTGTTTTTT; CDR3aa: CASSYGTVNEKLFF
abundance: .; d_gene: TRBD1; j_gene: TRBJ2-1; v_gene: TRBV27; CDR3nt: TGTGCCAGCAGTCCCGGGACAGCCTACAATGAGCAGTTCTTC; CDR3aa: CASSPGTAYNEQFF
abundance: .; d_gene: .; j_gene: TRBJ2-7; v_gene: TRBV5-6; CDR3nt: TGTGCCAGCACAGGGGGGTACGAGCAGTACTTC; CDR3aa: CASTGGYEQYF
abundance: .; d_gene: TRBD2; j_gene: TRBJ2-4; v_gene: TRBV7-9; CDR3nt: TGTGCCAGCAGCTTTGGAGCGGGGGGGAAAAAAAACATTCAGTACTTC; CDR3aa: CASSFGAGGKKNIQYF
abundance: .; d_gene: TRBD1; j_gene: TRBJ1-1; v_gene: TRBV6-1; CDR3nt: TGTGCCAGCAGTACAGACAGGGGTGCTGAAGCTTTCTTT; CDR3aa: CASSTDRGAEAFF
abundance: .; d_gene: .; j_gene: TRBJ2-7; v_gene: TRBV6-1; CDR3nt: TGTGCCAGCGGGCAGGACTACGAGCAGTACTTC; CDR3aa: CASGQDYEQYF
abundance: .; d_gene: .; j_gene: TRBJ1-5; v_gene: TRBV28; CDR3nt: TGTGCCAGCAGTTTATTCCCAGGCGCTCAGCCCCAGCATTTT; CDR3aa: CASSLFPGAQPQHF
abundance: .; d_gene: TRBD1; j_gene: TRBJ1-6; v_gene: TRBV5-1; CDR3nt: TGCGCCAGCAGCAAGGGGACAGTCAATTCACCCCTCCACTTT; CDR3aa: CASSKGTVNSPLHF
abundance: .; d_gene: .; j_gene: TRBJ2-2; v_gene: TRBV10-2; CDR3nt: TGCGCCAGCCGCGATTCTGGCGGGGAGCTGTTTTTT; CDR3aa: CASRDSGGELFF
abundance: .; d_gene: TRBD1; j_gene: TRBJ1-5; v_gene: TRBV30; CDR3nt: TGTGCCTGGAGACAGGGGATAACCTTTACCAATCAGCCCCAGCATTTT; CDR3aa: CAWRQGITFTNQPQHF